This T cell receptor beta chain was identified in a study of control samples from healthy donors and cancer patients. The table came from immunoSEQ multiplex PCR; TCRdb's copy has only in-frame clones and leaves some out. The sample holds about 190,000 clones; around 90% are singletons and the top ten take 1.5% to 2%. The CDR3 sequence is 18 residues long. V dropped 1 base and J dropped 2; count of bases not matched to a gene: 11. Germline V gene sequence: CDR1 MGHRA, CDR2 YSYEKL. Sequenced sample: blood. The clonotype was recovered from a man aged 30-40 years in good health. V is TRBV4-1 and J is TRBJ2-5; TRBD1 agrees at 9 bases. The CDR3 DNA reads TGCGCCAGCAGCCAAGTTGAACAGGGGGCCGGGTCTCAAGAGACCCAGTACTTC. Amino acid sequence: CASSQVEQGAGSQETQYF.